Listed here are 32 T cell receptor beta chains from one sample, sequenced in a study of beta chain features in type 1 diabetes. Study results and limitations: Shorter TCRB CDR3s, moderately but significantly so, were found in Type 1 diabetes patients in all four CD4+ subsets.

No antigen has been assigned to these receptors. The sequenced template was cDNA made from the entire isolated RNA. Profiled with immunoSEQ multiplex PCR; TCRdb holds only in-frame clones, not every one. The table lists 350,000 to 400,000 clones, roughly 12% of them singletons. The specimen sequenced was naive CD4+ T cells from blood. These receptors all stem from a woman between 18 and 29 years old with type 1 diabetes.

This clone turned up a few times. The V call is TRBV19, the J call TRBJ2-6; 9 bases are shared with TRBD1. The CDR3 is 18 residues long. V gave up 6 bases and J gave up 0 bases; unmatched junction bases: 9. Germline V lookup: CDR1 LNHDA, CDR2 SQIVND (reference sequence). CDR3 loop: CASRRTGEYLSGANVLTF. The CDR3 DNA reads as TGTGCCAGTAGGAGGACAGGGGAGTATCTCTCTGGGGCCAACGTCCTGACTTTC.

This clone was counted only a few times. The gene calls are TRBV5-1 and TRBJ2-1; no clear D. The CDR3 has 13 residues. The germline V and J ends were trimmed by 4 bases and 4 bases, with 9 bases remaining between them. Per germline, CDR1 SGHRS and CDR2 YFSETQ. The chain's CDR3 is CASSPGWYNEQFF. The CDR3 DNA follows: TGCGCCAGCAGCCCCGGGTGGTACAATGAGCAGTTCTTC. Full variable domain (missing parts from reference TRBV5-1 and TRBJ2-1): KAGVTQTPRYLIKTRGQQVTLSCSPISGHRSVSWYQQTPGQGLQFLFEYFSETQRNKGNFPGRFSGRQFSNSRSEMNVSTLELGDSALYLCASSPGWYNEQFFGPGTRLTVL.

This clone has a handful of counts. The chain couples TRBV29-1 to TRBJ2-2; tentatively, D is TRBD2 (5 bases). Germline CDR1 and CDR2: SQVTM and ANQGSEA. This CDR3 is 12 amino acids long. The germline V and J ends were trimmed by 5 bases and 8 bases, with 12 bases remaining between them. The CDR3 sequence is CSVRGRGGELFF. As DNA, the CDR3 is TGCAGCGTTCGAGGTCGAGGGGGGGAGCTGTTTTTT.

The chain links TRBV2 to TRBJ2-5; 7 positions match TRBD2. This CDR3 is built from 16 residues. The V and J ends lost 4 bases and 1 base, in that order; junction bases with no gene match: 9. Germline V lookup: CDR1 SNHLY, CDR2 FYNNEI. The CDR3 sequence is CASSGMAGAPQETQYF. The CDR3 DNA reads TGTGCCAGCAGTGGGATGGCGGGAGCCCCCCAAGAGACCCAGTACTTC.

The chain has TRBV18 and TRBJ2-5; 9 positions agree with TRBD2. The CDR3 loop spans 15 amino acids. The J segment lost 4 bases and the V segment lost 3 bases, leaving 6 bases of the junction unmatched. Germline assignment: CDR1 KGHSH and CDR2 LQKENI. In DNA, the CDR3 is TGTGCCAGCTCACCCGTTTGGACTAGCGCAGAGACCCAGTACTTC. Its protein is CASSPVWTSAETQYF.

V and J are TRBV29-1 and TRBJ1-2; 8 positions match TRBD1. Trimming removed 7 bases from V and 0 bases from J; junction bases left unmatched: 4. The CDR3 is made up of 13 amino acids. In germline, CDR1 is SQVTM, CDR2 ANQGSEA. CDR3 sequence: CSAGTGPNYGYTF. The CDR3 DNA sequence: TGCAGCGCCGGGACAGGCCCTAACTATGGCTACACCTTC.

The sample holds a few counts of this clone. The CDR3 DNA is TGCGCCAGCAGCCAAGAGAGAGGGAACACTGAAGCTTTCTTT. It codes for CASSQERGNTEAFF. This chain uses TRBV4-3 with TRBJ1-1; D ambiguous. Per germline, CDR1 LGHNA and CDR2 YSLEER. Trimming shortened V by 0 bases and J by 1 base, and 6 bases separated the two germline ends. The CDR3 covers 14 residues.

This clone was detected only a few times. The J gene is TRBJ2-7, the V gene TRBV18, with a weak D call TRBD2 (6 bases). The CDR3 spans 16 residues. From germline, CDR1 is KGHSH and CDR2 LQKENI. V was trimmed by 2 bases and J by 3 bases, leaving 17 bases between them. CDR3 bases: TGTGCCAGCTCACCATATCCGGGGGACTCCCTCTACGAGCAGTACTTC. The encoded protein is CASSPYPGDSLYEQYF.

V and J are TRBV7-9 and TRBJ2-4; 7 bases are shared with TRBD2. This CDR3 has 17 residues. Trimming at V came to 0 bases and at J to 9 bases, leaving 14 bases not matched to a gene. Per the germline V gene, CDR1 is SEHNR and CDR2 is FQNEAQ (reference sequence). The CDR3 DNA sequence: TGTGCCAGCAGCTTAGCTCCGGGAGGACGGTCTGGGGTCATTCAGTACTTC. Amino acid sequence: CASSLAPGGRSGVIQYF.

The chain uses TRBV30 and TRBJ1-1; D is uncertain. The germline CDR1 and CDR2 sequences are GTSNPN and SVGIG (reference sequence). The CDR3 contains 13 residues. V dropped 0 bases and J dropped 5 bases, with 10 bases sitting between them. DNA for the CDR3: TGTGCCTGGAGTGTGAATTCGGGTACTGAAGCTTTCTTT. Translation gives CAWSVNSGTEAFF. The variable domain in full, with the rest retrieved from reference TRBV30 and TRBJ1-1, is SQTIHQWPATLVQPVGSPLSLECTVEGTSNPNLYWYRQAAGRGLQLLFYSVGIGQISSEVPQNLSASRPQDRQFILSSKKLLLSDSGFYLCAWSVNSGTEAFFGQGTRLTVV.

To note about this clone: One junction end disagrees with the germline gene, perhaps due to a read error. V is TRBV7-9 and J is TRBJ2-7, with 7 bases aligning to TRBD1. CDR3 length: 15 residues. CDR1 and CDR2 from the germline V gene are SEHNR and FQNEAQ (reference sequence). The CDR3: CASNLNQGEPYEQYF. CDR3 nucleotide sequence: TGTGCCAGCAACTTAAACCAGGGGGAACCCTACGAGCAGTACTTC.

The CDR3 loop reads CASSQVRYEQYF. The CDR3 DNA is TGTGCCAGCAGCCAGGTTCGGTACGAGCAGTACTTC. This chain links TRBV14 with TRBJ2-7; no firm D call. Germline V gene sequence: CDR1 SGHDN, CDR2 FVKESK. This CDR3 spans 12 amino acids. Trimming removed 3 bases from V and 4 bases from J, with 7 bases in between.

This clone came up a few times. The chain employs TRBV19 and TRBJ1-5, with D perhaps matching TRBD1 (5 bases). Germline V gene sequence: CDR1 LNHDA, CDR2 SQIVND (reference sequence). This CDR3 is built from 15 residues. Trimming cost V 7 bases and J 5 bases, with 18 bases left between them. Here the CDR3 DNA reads TGTGCCAGTAACCGGGGCGGAGGGGCTCATCAGCCCCAGCATTTT. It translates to CASNRGGGAHQPQHF.

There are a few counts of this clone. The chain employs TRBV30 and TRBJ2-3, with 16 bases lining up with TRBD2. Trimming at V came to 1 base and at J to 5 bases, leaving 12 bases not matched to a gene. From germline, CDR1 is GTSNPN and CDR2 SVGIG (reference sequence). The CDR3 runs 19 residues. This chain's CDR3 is CAWSGRGLAGGPSEDTQYF. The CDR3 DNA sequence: TGTGCCTGGAGTGGGAGGGGACTAGCGGGAGGGCCCTCGGAAGATACGCAGTATTTT.

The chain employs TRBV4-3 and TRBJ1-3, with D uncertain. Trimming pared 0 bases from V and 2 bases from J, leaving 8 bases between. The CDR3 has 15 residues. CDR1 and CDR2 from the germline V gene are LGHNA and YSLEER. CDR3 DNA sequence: TGCGCCAGCAGCCAAGAGAGGGTGCCTGGAAACACCATATATTTT. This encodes CASSQERVPGNTIYF.

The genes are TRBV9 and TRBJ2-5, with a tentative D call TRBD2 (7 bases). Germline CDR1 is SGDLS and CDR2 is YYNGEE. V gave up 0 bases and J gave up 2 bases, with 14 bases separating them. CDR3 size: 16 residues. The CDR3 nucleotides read TGTGCCAGCAGCGTAGACAGCGGGACACCTCAAGAGACCCAGTACTTC. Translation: CASSVDSGTPQETQYF.

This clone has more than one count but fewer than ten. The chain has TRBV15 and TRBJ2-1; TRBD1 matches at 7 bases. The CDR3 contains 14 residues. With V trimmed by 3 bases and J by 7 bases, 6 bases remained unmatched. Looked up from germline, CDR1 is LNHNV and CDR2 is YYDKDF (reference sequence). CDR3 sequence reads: CATSRRTGPNEQFF. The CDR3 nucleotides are TGTGCCACCAGCAGGCGGACAGGTCCTAATGAGCAGTTCTTC.

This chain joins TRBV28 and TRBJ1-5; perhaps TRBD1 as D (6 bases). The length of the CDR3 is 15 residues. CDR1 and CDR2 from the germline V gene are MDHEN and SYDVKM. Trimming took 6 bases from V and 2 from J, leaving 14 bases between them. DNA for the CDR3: TGTGCCAGCAGCACCACAGGGTACGGCAATCAGCCCCAGCATTTT. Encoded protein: CASSTTGYGNQPQHF.

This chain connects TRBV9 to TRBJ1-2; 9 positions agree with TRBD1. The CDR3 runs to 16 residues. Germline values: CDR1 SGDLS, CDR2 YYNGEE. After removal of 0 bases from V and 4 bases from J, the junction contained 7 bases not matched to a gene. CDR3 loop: CASSVGGTGPIYGYTF. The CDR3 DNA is TGTGCCAGCAGCGTAGGAGGGACAGGGCCGATCTATGGCTACACCTTC.

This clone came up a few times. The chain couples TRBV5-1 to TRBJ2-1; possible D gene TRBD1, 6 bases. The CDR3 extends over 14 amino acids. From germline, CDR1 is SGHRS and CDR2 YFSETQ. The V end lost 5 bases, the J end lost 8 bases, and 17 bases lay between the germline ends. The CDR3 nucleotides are TGCGCCAGCAGTCCGGAACCGTCAGGGGATGAGCAGTTCTTC. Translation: CASSPEPSGDEQFF.

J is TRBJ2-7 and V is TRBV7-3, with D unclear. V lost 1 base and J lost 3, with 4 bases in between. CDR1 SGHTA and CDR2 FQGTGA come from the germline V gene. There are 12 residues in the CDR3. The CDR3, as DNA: TGTGCCAGCAGCTTAAACGGCTACGAGCAGTACTTC. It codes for CASSLNGYEQYF.

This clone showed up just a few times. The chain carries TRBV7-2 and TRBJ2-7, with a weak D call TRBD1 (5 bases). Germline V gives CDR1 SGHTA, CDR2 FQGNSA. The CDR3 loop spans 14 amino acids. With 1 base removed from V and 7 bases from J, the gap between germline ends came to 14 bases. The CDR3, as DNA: TGTGCCAGCAGCTTAGATTCCAGGGCTAATGAGCAGTACTTC. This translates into CASSLDSRANEQYF.

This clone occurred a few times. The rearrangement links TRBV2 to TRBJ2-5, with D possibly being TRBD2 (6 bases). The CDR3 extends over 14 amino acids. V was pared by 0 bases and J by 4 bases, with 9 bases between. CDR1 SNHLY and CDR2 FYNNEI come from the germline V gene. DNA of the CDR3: TGTGCCAGCAGTGAAGCGACTAGTGCAGAGACCCAGTACTTC. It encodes CASSEATSAETQYF.

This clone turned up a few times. The DNA of the CDR3 is TGTGCCAGCAGCCAACTACCGGAGGGGGGCTACACCTTC. Translated, it gives CASSQLPEGGYTF. The chain has TRBV14 and TRBJ1-2; D possibly corresponds to TRBD1 (5 bases). The CDR3 spans 13 residues. In germline, CDR1 is SGHDN, CDR2 FVKESK. The V end lost 2 bases, the J end lost 8 bases, and 12 bases lay between the germline ends.

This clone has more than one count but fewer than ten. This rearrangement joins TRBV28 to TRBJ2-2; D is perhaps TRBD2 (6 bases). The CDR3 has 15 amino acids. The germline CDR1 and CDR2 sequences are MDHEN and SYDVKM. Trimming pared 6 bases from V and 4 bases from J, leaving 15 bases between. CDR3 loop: CASSSGGAPTGELFF. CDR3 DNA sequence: TGTGCCAGCAGCTCCGGCGGGGCCCCCACCGGGGAGCTGTTTTTT.

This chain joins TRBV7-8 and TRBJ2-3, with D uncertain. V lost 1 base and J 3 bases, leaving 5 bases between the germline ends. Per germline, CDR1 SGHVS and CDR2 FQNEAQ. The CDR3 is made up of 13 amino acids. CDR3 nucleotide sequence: TGTGCCAGCAGCTTAGTCCAGACAGATACGCAGTATTTT. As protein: CASSLVQTDTQYF.

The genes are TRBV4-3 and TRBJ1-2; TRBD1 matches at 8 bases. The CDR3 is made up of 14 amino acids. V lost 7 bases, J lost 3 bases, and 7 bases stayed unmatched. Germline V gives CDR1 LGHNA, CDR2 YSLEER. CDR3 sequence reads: CASTKDRADYGYTF. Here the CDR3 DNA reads TGCGCCAGCACCAAGGACAGGGCCGACTATGGCTACACCTTC.

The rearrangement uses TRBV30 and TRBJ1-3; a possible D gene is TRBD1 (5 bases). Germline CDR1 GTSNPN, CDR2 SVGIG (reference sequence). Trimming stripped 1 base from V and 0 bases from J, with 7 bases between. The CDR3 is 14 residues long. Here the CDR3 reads CAWSAQGSGNTIYF. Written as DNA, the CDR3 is TGTGCCTGGAGTGCCCAGGGCTCTGGAAACACCATATATTTT.

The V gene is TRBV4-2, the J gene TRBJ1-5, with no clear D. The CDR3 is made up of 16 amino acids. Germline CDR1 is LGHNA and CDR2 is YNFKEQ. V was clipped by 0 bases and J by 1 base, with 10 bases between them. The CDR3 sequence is CASSQDRGSSNQPQHF. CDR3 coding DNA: TGTGCCAGCAGCCAAGATCGGGGTAGCAGCAATCAGCCCCAGCATTTT.

The CDR3 here is CASRASDSTDTQYF. As DNA, the CDR3 is TGTGCCAGCAGGGCTAGCGATAGCACAGATACGCAGTATTTT. The chain combines TRBV14 with TRBJ2-3, with D possibly being TRBD2 (6 bases). V gave up 6 bases and J gave up 0 bases, with 10 bases separating them. CDR1 SGHDN and CDR2 FVKESK come from the germline V gene. The CDR3 sequence is 14 residues long.

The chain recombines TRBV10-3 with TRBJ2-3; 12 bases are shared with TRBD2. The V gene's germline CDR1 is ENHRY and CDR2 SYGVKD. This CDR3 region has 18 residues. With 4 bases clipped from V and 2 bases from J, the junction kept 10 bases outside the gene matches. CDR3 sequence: CAISGRLAGVGFTDTQYF. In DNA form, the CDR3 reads TGTGCCATCAGTGGGCGACTAGCGGGAGTCGGTTTCACAGATACGCAGTATTTT.

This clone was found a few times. In DNA form, the CDR3 reads TGCAGTGCAAACGGGGAGACCCAGTACTTC. Amino acids: CSANGETQYF. The gene calls are TRBV20-1 and TRBJ2-5; D not certain. This CDR3 contains 10 residues. Per the germline V gene, CDR1 is DFQATT and CDR2 is SNEGSKA (reference sequence). With 6 bases removed from V and 5 bases from J, the gap between germline ends came to 7 bases.